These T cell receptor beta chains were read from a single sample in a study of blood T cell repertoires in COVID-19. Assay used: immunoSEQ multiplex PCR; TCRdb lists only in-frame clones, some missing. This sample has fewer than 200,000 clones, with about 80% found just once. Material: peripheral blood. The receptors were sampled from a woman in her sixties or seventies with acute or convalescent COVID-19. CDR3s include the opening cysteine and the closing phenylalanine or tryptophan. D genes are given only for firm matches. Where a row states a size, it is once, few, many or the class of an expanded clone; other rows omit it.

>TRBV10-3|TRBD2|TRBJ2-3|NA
TGTGCCAGTAGGACTAGCGGGACCACAGATACGCAGTATTTT
CASRTSGTTDTQYF
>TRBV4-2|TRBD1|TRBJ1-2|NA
TGTGCCAGCAGTCTTAGGGGGCGAAACTATGGCTACACCTTC
CASSLRGRNYGYTF
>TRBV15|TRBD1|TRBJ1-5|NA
TGTGCCACCAGCAGAGACTTTTTAGGGACAGGGAATAGCAATCAGCCCCAGCATTTT
CATSRDFLGTGNSNQPQHF
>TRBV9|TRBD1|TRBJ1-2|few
TGTGCCAGCAGCGTAGCGGACAGGGGGGTTCCTAACTATGGCTACACCTTC
CASSVADRGVPNYGYTF
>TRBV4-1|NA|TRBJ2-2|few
TGCGCCAGCAGCCAACTCACCGGGGAGCTGTTTTTT
CASSQLTGELFF
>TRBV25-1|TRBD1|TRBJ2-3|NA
TGTGCCAGCAGTGACGATCCGGGACAGGGTACAATAGATACGCAGTATTTT
CASSDDPGQGTIDTQYF
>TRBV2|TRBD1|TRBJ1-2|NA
TGTGCCAGCAGCGGGGACAGCACGACGGGCGGCTACACCTTC
CASSGDSTTGGYTF
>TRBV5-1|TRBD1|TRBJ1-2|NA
TGCGCCAGCAGGCTCTGGACAGGGCTCTATGGCTACACCTTC
CASRLWTGLYGYTF
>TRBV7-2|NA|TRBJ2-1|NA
TGTGCCAGCAGCCCCCATCAGCAGGCCTACAATGAGCAGTTCTTC
CASSPHQQAYNEQFF
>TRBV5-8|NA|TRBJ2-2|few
TGTGCCAGCAGGTCGGCAGGCTTTTCGTCGAACACCGGGGAGCTGTTTTTT
CASRSAGFSSNTGELFF
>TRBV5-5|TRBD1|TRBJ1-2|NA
TGTGCCAGCAACGTACAGGGGGTTAAGGATGGCTACACCTTC
CASNVQGVKDGYTF
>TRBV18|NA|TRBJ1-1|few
TGTGCCAGCTCCGCGGGGGAGAACACTGAAGCTTTCTTT
CASSAGENTEAFF
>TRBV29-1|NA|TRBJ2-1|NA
TGCAGCGTCCCCGGGGCGGGGAGCTCCTACAATGAGCAGTTCTTC
CSVPGAGSSYNEQFF
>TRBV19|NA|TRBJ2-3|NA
TGTGCCAGTAGAGAAACCACCGGGACTAGCACAGATACGCAGTATTTT
CASRETTGTSTDTQYF
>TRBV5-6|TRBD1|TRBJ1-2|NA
TGTGCCAGCAGCGTGGACAGGTCTAGGAGCTACACCTTC
CASSVDRSRSYTF
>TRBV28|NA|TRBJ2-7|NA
TGTGCCAGCAGTTTTCGAGGGGCAGGGGGACTCTACGAGCAGTACTTC
CASSFRGAGGLYEQYF
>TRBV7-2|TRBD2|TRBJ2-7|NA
TGTGCCAGCGGTCGGTCTAGCGGTACCTACGAGCAGTACTTC
CASGRSSGTYEQYF
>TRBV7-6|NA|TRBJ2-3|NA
TGTGCCAGCAGCTTAGTGGGAGGGGGAGGGGATACGCAGTATTTT
CASSLVGGGGDTQYF